This T cell receptor beta chain was recorded in a study of T cells after yellow fever vaccination. Looking at the study overall: Fractions with few cells were prepared using SMART-Seq v4 Ultra Low Input.

In the case of this clonotype: Its antigen is undetermined.

Whole-study findings and limits: Re-detected after boosting: most primary clones, 96% of CD4 and about 85% of CD8. The CD4 compartment and the CD8 compartment contained a small share of clonotypes in common.

A process of 5'RACE template switching, which added a universal primer site and UMIs, was used to make TCR cDNA. TCRdb re-derived calls from the 5' RACE reads in MiXCR, one entry per CDR3 protein. The data contain under 500,000 distinct CDR3 sequences, around 19% of them singletons. The V gene lost 4 bases and the J gene lost 5 bases, with 22 bases spanning the gap. CDR1 and CDR2 from the germline V gene are LGHNA and YSLEER. This CDR3 is built from 17 residues. The sample was PBMCs, taken before the yellow fever booster vaccination. This receptor was identified in a man aged 18 to 30 who received the YFV17D yellow fever vaccine. The V and J genes are TRBV4-3 and TRBJ2-3, with D possibly matching TRBD1 (6 bases). The CDR3 loop reads CASSRSSIPGAGDTQYF. CDR3 coding DNA: TGCGCCAGCAGCCGCAGTAGTATTCCAGGGGCCGGAGATACGCAGTATTTT.